In its sample, the clone carrying this T cell receptor beta chain was seen once. These data originate in a study of PD-L1 blockade in urothelial cancer. Study-level information: In the mid-2010s, patients got going on atezolizumab, taking 1,200 mg intravenously every 3 weeks. Analyzed time points were 3 weeks (second dose) and 6 weeks after therapy began.

Trimming left V 8 bases short and J 3 bases short, with 14 bases between. The CDR3 contains 14 residues. Germline V gene sequence: CDR1 MDHEN, CDR2 SYDVKM. Spike-ins of synthetic TCR analog templates went into each PCR. Data came from immunoSEQ multiplex PCR; TCRdb stores just in-frame clones and leaves some out. In the table there are some 100,000 clones, roughly nine tenths of which are singletons. This chain joins TRBV28 and TRBJ2-4; possible D gene TRBD2, 6 bases. The source was PBMCs, collected around atezolizumab (anti-PD-L1) treatment. The clonotype was recovered from a woman over 75 with urothelial cancer. The CDR3 loop reads CASGVGGIKNIQYF. The CDR3 coding sequence is TGTGCCAGCGGGGTTGGGGGGATCAAAAACATTCAGTACTTC.